A single T cell receptor beta chain is shown here with its context. Libraries of TCR beta came from iRepertoire HTBI primers plus Arm-PCR of CDR3 regions. Each CDR3 protein is one row after TCRdb ran MiXCR on the multiplex PCR reads. The data contain 500,000 to 700,000 distinct CDR3 sequences, 25% to 35% of them seen just once; the ten biggest clones take up roughly 40%. The data were taken from a study of regulatory T cells in long-lasting Graves disease. The time point was: persistent/refractory GD, antithyroid drugs over 5 years with positive TRAb. Isolated PBMC RNA provided the starting material for the TCR library. The sample here was peripheral blood mononuclear cells (PBMCs), taken when the disease was refractory, from a patient treated with antithyroid drugs. This sequence was found in a female donor with Graves disease.

The DNA for the CDR3 is TGTGCCACGACAAGACAGGGGGACACCGGGGAGCTGTTTTTT. Its protein is CATTRQGDTGELFF. The chain carries TRBV28 and TRBJ2-2; 9 nucleotides agree with TRBD1. Unmatched junction bases numbered 6, after V lost 10 bases and J lost 3 bases. The germline V gene has CDR1 MDHEN and CDR2 SYDVKM. This CDR3 region has 14 residues.